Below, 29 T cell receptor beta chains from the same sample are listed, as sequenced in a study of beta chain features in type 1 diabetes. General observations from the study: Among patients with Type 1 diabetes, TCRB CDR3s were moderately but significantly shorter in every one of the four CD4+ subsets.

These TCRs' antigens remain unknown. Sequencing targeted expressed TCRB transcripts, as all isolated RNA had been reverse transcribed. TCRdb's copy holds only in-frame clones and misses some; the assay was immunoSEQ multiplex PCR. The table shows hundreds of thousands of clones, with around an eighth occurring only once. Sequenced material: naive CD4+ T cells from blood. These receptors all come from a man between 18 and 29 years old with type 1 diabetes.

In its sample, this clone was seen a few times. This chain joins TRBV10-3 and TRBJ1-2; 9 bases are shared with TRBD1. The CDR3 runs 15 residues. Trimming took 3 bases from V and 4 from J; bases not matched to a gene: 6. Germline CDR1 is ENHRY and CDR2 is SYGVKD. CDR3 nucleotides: TGTGCCATCAGTGACCGGACAGGGGAGCTCTATGGCTACACCTTC. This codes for CAISDRTGELYGYTF.

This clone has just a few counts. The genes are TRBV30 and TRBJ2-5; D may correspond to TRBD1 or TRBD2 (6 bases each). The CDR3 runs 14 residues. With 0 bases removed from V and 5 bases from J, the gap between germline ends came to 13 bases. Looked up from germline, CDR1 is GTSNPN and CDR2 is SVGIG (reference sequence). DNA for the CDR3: TGTGCCTGGAGTGTACTCGGGGGCGGGGAGACCCAGTACTTC. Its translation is CAWSVLGGGETQYF.

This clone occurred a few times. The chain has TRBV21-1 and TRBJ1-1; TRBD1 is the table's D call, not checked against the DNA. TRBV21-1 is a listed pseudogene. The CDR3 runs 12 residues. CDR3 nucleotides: TGTGCCAGCAGGGCAGGGCACACTGAAGCTTTCTTT. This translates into CASRAGHTEAFF.

The CDR3 sequence: CASSYRGQGANVLTF. In DNA, the CDR3 is TGTGCCAGCAGTTACAGGGGGCAGGGGGCCAACGTCCTGACTTTC. The chain links TRBV2 to TRBJ2-6; TRBD1 matches at 9 bases. Germline trimming cut 5 bases from V and 4 bases from J; bases unmatched to any gene: 3. Per the germline V gene, CDR1 is SNHLY and CDR2 is FYNNEI. The CDR3 runs to 15 residues.

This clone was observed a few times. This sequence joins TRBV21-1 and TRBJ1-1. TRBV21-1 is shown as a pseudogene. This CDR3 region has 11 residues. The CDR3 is CASSRQTKAFF. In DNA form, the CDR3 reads TGTGCCAGCAGCAGGCAAACTAAAGCTTTCTTT.

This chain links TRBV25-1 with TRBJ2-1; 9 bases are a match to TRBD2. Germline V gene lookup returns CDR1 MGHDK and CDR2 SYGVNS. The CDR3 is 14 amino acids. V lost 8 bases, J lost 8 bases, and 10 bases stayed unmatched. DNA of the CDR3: TGTGCCAGCCCCCTAGCGGGAAGTTGCCATGAGCAGTTCTTC. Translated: CASPLAGSCHEQFF.

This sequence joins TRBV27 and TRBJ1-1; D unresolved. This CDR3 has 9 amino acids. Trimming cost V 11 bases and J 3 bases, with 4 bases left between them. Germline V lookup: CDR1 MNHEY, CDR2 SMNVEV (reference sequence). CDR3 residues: CAPDTEAFF. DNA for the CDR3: TGTGCCCCGGACACTGAAGCTTTCTTT.

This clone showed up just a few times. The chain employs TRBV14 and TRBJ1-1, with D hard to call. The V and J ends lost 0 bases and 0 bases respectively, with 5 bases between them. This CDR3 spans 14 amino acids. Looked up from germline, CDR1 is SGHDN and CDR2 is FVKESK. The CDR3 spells CASSQDRVNTEAFF. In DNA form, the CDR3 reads TGTGCCAGCAGCCAAGATCGTGTGAACACTGAAGCTTTCTTT.

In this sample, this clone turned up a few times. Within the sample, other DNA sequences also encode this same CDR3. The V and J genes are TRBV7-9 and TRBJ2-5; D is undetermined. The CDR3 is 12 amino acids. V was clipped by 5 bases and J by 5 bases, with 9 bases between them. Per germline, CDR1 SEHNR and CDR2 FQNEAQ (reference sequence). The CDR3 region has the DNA TGTGCCAGCAGCCCGCTTGGGGAGACCCAGTACTTC. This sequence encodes CASSPLGETQYF.

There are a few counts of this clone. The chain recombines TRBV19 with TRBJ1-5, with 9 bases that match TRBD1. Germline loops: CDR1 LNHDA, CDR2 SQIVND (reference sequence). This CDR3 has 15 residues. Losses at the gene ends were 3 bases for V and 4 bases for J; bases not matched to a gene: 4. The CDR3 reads CASSIMTGGNQPQHF. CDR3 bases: TGTGCCAGTAGTATCATGACAGGGGGTAATCAGCCCCAGCATTTT.

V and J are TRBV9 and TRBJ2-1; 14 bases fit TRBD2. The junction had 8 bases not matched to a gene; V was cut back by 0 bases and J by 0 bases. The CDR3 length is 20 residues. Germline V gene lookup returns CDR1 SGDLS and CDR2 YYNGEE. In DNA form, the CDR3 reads TGTGCCAGCAGCGTAGGGACTAGCGGGAGGTACTTGAGCTCCTACAATGAGCAGTTCTTC. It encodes CASSVGTSGRYLSSYNEQFF.

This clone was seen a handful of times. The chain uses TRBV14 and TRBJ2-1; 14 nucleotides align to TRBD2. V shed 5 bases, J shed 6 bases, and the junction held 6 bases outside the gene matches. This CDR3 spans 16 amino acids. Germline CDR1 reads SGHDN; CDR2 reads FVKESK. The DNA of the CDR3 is TGTGCCAGCAGCGTCCCGACTAGCGGGAGGGCCAATGAGCAGTTCTTC. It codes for CASSVPTSGRANEQFF.

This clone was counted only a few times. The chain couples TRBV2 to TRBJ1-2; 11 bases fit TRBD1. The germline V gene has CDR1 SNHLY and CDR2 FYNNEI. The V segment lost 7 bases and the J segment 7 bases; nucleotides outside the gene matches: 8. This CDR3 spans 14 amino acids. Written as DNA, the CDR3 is TGTGCCAGCACCATAGGACAGGGGGCGTCTGGCTACACCTTC. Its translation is CASTIGQGASGYTF.

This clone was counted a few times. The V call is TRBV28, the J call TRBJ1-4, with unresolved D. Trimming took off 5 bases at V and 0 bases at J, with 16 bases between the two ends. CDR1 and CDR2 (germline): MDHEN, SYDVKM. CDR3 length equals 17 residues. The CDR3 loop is CASSPPSGVATNEKLFF. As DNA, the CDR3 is TGTGCCAGCAGTCCCCCATCGGGAGTTGCAACTAATGAAAAACTGTTTTTT.

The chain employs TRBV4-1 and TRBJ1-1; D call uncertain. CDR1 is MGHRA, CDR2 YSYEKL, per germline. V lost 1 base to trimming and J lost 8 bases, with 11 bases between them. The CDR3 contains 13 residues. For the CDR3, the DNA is TGCGCCAGCAGCCAAGTCGGTACTCAAGAAGCTTTCTTT. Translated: CASSQVGTQEAFF.

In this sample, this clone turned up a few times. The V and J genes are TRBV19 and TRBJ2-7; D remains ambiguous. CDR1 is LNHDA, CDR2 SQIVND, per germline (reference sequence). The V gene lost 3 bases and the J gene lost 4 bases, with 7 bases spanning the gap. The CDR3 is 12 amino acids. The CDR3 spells CASSIEGYEQYF. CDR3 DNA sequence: TGTGCCAGTAGTATCGAAGGGTACGAGCAGTACTTC.

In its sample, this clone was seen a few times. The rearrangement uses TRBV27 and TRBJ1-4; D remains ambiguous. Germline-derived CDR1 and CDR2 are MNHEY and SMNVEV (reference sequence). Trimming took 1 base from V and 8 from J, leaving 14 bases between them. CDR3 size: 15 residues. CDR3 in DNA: TGTGCCAGCAGTTTATTGGGCGGCAACGAGGAAAAACTGTTTTTT. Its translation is CASSLLGGNEEKLFF.

CDR3 coding DNA: TGTGCCAGCAGTTACCAGCCACAGGTATCCCACGAGCAGTACTTC. It codes for CASSYQPQVSHEQYF. The V call is TRBV6-5, the J call TRBJ2-7; maybe TRBD1 (5 bases). Per the germline V gene, CDR1 is MNHEY and CDR2 is SVGAGI. The CDR3 is 15 residues long. The ends were cut back, 2 bases at V and 5 bases at J, with 16 bases in the middle.

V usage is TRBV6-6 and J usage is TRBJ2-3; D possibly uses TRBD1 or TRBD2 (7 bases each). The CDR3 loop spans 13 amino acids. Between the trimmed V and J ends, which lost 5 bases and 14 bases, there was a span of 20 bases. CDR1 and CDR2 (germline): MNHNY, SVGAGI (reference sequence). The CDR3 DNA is TGTGCCAGCAGTGCCCCGGACAGGCGCGGGGGGTATTTT. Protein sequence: CASSAPDRRGGYF.

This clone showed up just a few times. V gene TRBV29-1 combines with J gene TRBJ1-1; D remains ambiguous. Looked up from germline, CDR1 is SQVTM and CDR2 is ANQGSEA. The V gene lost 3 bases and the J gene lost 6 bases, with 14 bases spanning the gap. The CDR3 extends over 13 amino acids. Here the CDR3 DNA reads TGCAGCGTTGAGGGCGTAATAAGGGCTGAAGCTTTCTTT. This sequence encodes CSVEGVIRAEAFF.

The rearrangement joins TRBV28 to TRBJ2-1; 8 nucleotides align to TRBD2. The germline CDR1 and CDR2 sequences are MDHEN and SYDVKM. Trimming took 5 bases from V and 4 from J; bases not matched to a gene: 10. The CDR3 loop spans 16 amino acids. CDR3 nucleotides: TGTGCCAGCAGTCCAAGAGGAGCGGGGGTGTACAATGAGCAGTTCTTC. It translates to CASSPRGAGVYNEQFF.

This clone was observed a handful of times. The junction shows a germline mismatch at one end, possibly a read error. CDR3 sequence reads: CASSAGQGNEKLFF. DNA for the CDR3: TGTGCTAGCAGCGCGGGACAGGGTAATGAAAAACTGTTTTTT. This sequence joins TRBV7-7 and TRBJ1-4; 9 positions agree with TRBD1. The CDR3 loop spans 14 amino acids. Germline V CDR1 and CDR2: SSHAT, FNYEAQ (reference sequence).

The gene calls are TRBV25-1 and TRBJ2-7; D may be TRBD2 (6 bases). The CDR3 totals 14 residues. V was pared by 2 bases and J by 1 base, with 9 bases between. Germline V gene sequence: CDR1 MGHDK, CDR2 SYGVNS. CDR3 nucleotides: TGTGCCAGCAGTGAACAGGAGGGATCCTACGAGCAGTACTTC. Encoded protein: CASSEQEGSYEQYF.

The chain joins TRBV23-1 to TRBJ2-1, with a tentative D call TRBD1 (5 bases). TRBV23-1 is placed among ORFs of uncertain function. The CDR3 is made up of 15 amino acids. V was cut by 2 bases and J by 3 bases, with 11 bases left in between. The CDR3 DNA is TGCGCCAGCAGTCAAGGGCAGGGTGTCTACAATGAGCAGTTCTTC. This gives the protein CASSQGQGVYNEQFF.

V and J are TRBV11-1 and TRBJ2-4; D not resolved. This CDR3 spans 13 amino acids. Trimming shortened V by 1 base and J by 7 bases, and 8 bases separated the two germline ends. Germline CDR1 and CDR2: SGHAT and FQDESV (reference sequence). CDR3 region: CASSLGARNIQYF. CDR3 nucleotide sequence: TGTGCCAGCAGCTTAGGCGCACGGAACATTCAGTACTTC.

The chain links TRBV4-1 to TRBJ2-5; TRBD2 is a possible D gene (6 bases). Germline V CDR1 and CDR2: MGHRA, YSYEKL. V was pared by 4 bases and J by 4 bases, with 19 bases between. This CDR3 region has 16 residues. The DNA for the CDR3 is TGCGCCAGCAGCCTCCAGGCGGCGGCGGGATTAGAGACCCAGTACTTC. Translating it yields CASSLQAAAGLETQYF.

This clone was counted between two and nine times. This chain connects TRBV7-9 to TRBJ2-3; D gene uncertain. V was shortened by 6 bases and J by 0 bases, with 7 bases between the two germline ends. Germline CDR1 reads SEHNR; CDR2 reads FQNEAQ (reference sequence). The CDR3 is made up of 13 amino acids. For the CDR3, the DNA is TGTGCCAGCAGAGATTCTAGCACAGATACGCAGTATTTT. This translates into CASRDSSTDTQYF.

CDR3 protein: CASSTGQGSFIEQFF. The CDR3 DNA reads TGTGCCAGTAGTACTGGACAGGGGTCATTCATTGAGCAGTTCTTC. The rearrangement joins TRBV19 to TRBJ2-1, with TRBD1 matching over 9 bases. With V trimmed by 4 bases and J by 9 bases, 10 bases remained unmatched. The CDR3 contains 15 residues. CDR1 and CDR2 from the germline V gene are LNHDA and SQIVND (reference sequence).

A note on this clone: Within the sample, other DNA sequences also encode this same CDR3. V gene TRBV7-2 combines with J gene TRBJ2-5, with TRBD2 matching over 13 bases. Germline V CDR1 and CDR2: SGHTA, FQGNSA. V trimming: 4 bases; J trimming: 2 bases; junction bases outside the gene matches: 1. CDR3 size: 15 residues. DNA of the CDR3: TGTGCCAGCAGCTCGGGACTAGCGGGACAAGAGACCCAGTACTTC. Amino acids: CASSSGLAGQETQYF.